This T cell receptor beta chain was profiled in a study of T-cell reconstitution after alpha-beta-depleted transplantation in children. This clonotype was recorded at least ten times. The V and J ends lost 2 bases and 2 bases respectively, with 10 bases between them. The V gene's germline CDR1 is MNHEY and CDR2 SVGAGI. The CDR3 runs to 14 residues. Unique molecular identifiers were incorporated when the TCRbeta library was constructed. Using its own MiXCR run on the PCR reads, TCRdb lists one record per CDR3 protein. Here the sample spans about 640,000 distinct CDR3 sequences, over 15% being singletons.

The material was PBMCs from the stem cell graft donor, obtained from the stem cell graft. This TCR was sampled from a human donor who donated a stem cell graft to a child with acute myeloid leukemia. The chain couples TRBV6-5 to TRBJ2-7, with D hard to call. This CDR3 is CASSYRHTTYEQYF. DNA of the CDR3: TGTGCCAGCAGTTACCGACACACCACCTACGAGCAGTACTTC.